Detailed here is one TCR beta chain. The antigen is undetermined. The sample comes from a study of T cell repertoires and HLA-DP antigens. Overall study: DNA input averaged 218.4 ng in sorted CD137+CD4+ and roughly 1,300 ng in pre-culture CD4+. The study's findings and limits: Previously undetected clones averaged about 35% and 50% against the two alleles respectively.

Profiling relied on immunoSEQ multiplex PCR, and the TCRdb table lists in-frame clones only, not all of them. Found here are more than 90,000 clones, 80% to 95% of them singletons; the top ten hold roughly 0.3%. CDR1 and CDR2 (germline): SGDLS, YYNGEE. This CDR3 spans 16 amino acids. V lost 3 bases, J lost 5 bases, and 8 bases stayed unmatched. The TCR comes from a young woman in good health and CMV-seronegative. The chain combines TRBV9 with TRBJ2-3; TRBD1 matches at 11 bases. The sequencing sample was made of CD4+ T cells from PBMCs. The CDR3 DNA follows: TGTGCCAGCAGCGCGATGGACAGGGGGCGCGGAGATACGCAGTATTTT. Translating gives CASSAMDRGRGDTQYF. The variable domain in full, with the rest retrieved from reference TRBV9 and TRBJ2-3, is DSGVTQTPKHLITATGQRVTLRCSPRSGDLSVYWYQQSLDQGLQFLIQYYNGEERAKGNILERFSAQQFPDLHSELNLSSLELGDSALYFCASSAMDRGRGDTQYFGPGTRLTVL.